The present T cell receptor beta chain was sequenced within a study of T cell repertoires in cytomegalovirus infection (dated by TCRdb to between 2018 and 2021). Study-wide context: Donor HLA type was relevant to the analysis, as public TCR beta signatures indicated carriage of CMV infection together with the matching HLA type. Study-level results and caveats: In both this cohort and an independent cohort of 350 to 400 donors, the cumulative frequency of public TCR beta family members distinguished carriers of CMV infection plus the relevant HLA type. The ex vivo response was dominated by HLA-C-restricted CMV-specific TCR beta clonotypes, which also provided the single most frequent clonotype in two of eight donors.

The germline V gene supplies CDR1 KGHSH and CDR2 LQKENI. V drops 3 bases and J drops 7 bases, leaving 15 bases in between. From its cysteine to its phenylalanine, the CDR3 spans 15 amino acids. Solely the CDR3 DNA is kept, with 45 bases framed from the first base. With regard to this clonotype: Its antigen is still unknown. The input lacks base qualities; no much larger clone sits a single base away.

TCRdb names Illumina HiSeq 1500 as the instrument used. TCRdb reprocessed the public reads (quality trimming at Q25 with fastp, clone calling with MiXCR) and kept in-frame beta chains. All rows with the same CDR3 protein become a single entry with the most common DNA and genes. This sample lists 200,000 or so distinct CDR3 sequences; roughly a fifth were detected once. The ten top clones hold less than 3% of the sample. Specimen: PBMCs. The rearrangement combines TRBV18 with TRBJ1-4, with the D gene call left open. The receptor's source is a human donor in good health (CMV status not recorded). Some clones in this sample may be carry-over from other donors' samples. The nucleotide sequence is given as TGTGCCAGCTCACCCGCCCTGTCCCGGGGTGAAAAACTGTTTTTT. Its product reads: CASSPALSRGEKLFF.